These T cell receptor beta chains were read from a single sample in a study of cytomegalovirus exposure and HLA in healthy donors. Sequenced by immunoSEQ multiplex PCR; TCRdb stores in-frame clones only, minus some. The data contain 170,000 or so clones, approximately 84% of them singletons. Input material: PBMCs. The receptors were gathered from a woman aged 45-65 years in good health and CMV-seropositive. The CDR3 runs from the conserved cysteine through the conserved F or W. A D gene is named only where the DNA matches it firmly. Only some rows state a clone size, as once, few, many or a class for expanded clones.

clone size	D gene	V gene	J gene	CDR3 protein	CDR3 DNA
-	-	TRBV11-2	TRBJ1-2	CASSPQPRNYGYTF	TGTGCCAGCAGCCCGCAACCGCGAAACTATGGCTACACCTTC
-	TRBD1	TRBV30	TRBJ1-4	CAWSTRTGGNEKLFF	TGTGCCTGGAGTACCCGGACAGGGGGGAATGAAAAACTGTTTTTT
-	-	TRBV15	TRBJ2-1	CATSRALFNEQFF	TGTGCCACCAGCAGAGCCCTTTTTAATGAGCAGTTCTTC
-	TRBD1	TRBV30	TRBJ2-1	CAWRRTGTGAYNEQFF	TGTGCCTGGAGGCGAACCGGGACAGGGGCATACAATGAGCAGTTCTTC
few	TRBD2	TRBV7-2	TRBJ2-3	CASSVLSGVGDTQYF	TGTGCCAGCAGCGTGCTTAGCGGGGTTGGAGATACGCAGTATTTT
-	TRBD1	TRBV5-1	TRBJ1-1	CASSLAGTGNTEAFF	TGCGCCAGCAGCTTGGCCGGGACAGGGAACACTGAAGCTTTCTTT
-	TRBD2	TRBV5-1	TRBJ2-1	CASSPEGGGTLNEQFF	TGCGCCAGCAGCCCTGAAGGCGGGGGGACCCTGAATGAGCAGTTCTTC
-	-	TRBV5-4	TRBJ2-5	CASGFFGDQETQYF	TGTGCCAGCGGCTTCTTCGGGGACCAAGAGACCCAGTACTTC
-	-	TRBV5-8	TRBJ1-1	CASRTSSGGSEAFF	TGTGCCAGCCGGACATCATCGGGGGGAAGTGAAGCTTTCTTT
-	TRBD1	TRBV28	TRBJ2-3	CASSLPITGASTDTQYF	TGTGCCAGCAGTTTACCAATTACAGGGGCTAGCACAGATACGCAGTATTTT
-	-	TRBV30	TRBJ1-1	CAWSRGGTEAFF	TGTGCCTGGAGTCGCGGAGGCACTGAAGCTTTCTTT
-	-	TRBV7-8	TRBJ2-5	CASSLGPRGETQYF	TGTGCCAGCAGCTTAGGGCCAAGAGGGGAGACCCAGTACTTC
once	-	TRBV7-6	TRBJ2-1	CASSRTGISTDEQFF	TGTGCCAGCAGCCGTACAGGGATCTCTACAGATGAGCAGTTCTTC
-	-	TRBV6-5	TRBJ1-4	CASSSGGGRTEKLFF	TGTGCCAGCAGCTCGGGAGGGGGGCGCACTGAAAAACTGTTTTTT
-	-	TRBV28	TRBJ1-5	CASSQLGPQPQHF	TGTGCCAGCAGCCAATTGGGCCCCCAGCCCCAGCATTTT
few	-	TRBV4-3	TRBJ1-1	CASSPKWRVSTEAFF	TGCGCCAGCAGCCCTAAATGGAGGGTGTCCACTGAAGCTTTCTTT
few	-	TRBV30	TRBJ2-1	CAWSSGSRYNEQFF	TGTGCCTGGAGCAGCGGGTCTCGCTACAATGAGCAGTTCTTC